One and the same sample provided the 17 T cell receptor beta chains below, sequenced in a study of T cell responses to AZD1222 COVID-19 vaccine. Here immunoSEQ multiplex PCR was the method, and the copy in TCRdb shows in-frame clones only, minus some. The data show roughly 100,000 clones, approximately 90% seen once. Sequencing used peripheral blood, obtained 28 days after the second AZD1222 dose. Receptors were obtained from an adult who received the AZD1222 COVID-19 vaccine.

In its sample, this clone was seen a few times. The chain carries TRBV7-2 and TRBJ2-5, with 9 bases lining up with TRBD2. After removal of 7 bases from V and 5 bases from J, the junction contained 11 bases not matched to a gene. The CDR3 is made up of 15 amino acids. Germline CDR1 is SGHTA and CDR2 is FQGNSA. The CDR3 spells CASNLAGGPGETQYF. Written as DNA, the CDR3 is TGTGCCAGCAATTTGGCGGGAGGGCCGGGGGAGACCCAGTACTTC.

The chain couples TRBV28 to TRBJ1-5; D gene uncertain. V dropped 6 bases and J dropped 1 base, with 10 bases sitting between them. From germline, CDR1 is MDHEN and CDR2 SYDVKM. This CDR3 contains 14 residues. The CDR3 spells CASRPFPSNQPQHF. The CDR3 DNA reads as TGTGCCAGCAGGCCCTTCCCAAGCAATCAGCCCCAGCATTTT.

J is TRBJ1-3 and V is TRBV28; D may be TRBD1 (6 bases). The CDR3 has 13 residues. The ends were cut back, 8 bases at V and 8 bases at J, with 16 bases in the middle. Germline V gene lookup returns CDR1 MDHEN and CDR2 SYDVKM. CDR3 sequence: CASVGGPGYTIYF. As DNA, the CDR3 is TGTGCCAGCGTCGGGGGGCCAGGATACACCATATATTTT.

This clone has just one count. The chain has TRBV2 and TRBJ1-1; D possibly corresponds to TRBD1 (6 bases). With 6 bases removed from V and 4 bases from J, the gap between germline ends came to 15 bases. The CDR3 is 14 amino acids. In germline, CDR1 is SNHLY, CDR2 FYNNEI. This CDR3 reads CASSNRVGGTEAFF. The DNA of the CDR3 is TGTGCCAGCAGCAACAGGGTGGGGGGCACTGAAGCTTTCTTT.

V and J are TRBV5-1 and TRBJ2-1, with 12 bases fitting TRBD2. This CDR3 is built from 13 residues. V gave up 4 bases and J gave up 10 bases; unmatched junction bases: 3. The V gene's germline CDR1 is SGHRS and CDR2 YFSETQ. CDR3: CASSPGTSGEQFF. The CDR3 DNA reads TGCGCCAGCAGCCCGGGGACTAGCGGGGAGCAGTTCTTC.

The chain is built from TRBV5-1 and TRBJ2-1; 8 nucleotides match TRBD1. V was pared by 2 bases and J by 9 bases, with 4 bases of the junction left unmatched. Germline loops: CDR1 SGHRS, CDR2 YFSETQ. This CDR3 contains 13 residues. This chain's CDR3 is CASSFGQGAEQFF. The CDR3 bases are TGCGCCAGCAGCTTTGGACAGGGTGCTGAGCAGTTCTTC.

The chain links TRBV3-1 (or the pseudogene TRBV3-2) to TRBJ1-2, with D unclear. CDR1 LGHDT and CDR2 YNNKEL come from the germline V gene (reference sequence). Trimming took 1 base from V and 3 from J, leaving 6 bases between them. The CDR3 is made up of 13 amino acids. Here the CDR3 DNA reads TGTGCCAGCAGCCAAGTCAGAGACTATGGCTACACCTTC. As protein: CASSQVRDYGYTF.

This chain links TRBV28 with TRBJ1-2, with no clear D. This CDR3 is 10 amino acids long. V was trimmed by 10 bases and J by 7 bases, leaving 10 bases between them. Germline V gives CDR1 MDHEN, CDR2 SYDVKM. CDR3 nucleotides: TGTGCCACCCTGGCCGGTGGCTACACCTTC. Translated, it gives CATLAGGYTF.

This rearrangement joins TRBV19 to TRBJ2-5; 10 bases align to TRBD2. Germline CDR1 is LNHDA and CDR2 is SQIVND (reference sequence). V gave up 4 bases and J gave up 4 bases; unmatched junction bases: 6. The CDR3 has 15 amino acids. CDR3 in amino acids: CASSTAGGHVETQYF. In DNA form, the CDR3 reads TGTGCCAGTAGTACAGCGGGAGGGCACGTAGAGACCCAGTACTTC.

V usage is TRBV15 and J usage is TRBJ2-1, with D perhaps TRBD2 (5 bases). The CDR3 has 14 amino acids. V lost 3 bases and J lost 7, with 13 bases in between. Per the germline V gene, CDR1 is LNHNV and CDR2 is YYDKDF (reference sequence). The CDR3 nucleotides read TGTGCCACCAGCAGGCGCGGGCCGCGGAATGAGCAGTTCTTC. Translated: CATSRRGPRNEQFF.

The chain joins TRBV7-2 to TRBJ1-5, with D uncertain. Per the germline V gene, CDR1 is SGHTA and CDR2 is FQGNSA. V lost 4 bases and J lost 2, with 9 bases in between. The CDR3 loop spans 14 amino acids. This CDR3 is CASSSRAGNQPQHF. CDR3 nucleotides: TGTGCCAGCAGCTCCCGGGCCGGCAATCAGCCCCAGCATTTT.

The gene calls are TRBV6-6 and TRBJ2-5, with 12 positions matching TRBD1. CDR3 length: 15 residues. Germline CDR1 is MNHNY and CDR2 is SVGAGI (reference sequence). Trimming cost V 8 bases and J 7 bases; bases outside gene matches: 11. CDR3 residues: CASLSGQGALATQYF. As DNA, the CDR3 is TGTGCCAGCTTGTCGGGACAGGGGGCACTGGCGACCCAGTACTTC.

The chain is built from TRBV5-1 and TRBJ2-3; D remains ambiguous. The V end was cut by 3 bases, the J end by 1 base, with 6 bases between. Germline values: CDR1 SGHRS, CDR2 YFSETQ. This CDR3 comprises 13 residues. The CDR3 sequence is CASSYGGTDTQYF. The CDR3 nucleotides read TGCGCCAGCAGCTACGGAGGCACAGATACGCAGTATTTT.

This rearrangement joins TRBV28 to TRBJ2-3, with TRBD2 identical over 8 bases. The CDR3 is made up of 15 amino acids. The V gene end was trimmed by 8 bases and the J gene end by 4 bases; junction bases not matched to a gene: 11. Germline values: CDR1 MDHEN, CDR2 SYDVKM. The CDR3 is CASFSHGRAPDTQYF. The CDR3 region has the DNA TGTGCCAGCTTCTCTCACGGGAGGGCCCCAGATACGCAGTATTTT.

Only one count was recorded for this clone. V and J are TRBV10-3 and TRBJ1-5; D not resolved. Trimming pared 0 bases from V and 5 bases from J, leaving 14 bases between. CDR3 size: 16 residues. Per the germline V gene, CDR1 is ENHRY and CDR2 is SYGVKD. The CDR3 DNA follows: TGTGCCATCAGTGAGTCCAGAGGTCCTAGTGATCAGCCCCAGCATTTT. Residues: CAISESRGPSDQPQHF.

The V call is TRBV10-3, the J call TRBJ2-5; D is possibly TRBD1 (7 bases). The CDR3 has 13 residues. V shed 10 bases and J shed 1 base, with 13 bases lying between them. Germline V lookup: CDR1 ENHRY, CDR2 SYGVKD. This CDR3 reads CATAGQLQETQYF. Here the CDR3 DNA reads TGTGCCACCGCGGGACAGCTCCAAGAGACCCAGTACTTC.

The CDR3 DNA sequence: TGTGCCAGCAGCCCCACCCCTACAGGGAACACTGAAGCTTTCTTT. Translating gives CASSPTPTGNTEAFF. This chain connects TRBV3-1 (or the pseudogene TRBV3-2) to TRBJ1-1, with a tentative D call TRBD1 (5 bases). The CDR3 has 15 residues. V was clipped by 4 bases and J by 1 base, with 13 bases between them. CDR1 and CDR2 from the germline V gene are LGHDT and YNNKEL (reference sequence).